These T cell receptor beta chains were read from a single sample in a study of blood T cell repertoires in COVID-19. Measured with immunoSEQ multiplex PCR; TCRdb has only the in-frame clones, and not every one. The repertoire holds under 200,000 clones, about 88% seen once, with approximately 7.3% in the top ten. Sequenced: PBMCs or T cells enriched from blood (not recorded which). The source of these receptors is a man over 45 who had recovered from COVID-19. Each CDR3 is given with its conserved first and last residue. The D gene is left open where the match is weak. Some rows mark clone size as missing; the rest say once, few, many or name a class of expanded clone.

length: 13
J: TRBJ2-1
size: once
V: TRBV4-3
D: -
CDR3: CASSQDTGNEQFF
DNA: TGCGCCAGCAGCCAAGATACAGGCAATGAGCAGTTCTTC

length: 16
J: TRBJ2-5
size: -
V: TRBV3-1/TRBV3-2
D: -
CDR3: CASSRRRRDFKETQYF
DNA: TGTGCCAGCAGCCGAAGGCGGCGGGACTTTAAAGAGACCCAGTACTTC

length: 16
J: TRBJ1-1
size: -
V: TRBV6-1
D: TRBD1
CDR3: CASSAPQTGKGAEAFF
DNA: TGTGCCAGCAGTGCCCCCCAGACAGGGAAGGGAGCTGAAGCTTTCTTT

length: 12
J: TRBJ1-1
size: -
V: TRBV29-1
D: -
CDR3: CSVEDSGPEAFF
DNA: TGCAGCGTTGAAGACTCAGGGCCTGAAGCTTTCTTT

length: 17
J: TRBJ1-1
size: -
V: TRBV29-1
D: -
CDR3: CSVGTSRARGMNTEAFF
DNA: TGCAGCGTCGGGACATCCAGGGCAAGGGGGATGAACACTGAAGCTTTCTTT

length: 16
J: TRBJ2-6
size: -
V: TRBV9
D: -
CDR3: CASSSDRSSGANVLTF
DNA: TGTGCCAGCAGCTCGGACAGAAGCTCTGGGGCCAACGTCCTGACTTTC

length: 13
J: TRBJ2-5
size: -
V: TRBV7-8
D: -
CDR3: CASSSQPLETQYF
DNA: TGTGCCAGCAGCTCACAACCATTAGAGACCCAGTACTTC

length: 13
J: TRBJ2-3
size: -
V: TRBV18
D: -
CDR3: CASSPTRGDTQYF
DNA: TGTGCCAGCTCACCAACCAGGGGAGATACGCAGTATTTT

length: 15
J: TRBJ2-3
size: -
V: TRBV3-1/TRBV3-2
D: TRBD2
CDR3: CASRGLARFTDTQYF
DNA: TGTGCCAGCCGGGGACTAGCTAGATTCACAGATACGCAGTATTTT

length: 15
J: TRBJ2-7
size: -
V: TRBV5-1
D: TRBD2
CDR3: CASSSEAGLNYEQYF
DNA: TGCGCCAGCAGCTCCGAAGCGGGACTTAACTACGAGCAGTACTTC

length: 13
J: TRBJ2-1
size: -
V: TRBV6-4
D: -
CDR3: CASSDSEKSEQFF
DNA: TGTGCCAGCAGTGACTCGGAGAAGAGTGAGCAGTTCTTC

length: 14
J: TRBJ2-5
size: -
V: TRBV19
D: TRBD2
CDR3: CASSSGGAGETQYF
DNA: TGTGCCAGTAGTAGCGGGGGGGCCGGTGAGACCCAGTACTTC

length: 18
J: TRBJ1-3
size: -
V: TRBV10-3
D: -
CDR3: CAISESSGHGSSGNTIYF
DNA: TGTGCCATCAGTGAGTCTTCGGGACATGGAAGCTCTGGAAACACCATATATTTT

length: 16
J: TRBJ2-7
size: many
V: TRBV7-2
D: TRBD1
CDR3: CASSLRFVTGTYEQYF
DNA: TGTGCCAGCAGCTTAAGATTCGTGACAGGGACCTACGAGCAGTACTTC

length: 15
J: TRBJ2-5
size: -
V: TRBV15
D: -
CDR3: CATSREVPKGETQYF
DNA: TGTGCCACCAGCAGAGAGGTCCCCAAGGGGGAGACCCAGTACTTC

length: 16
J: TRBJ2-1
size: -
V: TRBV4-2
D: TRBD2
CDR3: CASSHTLAVDYNEQFF
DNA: TGTGCCAGCAGCCACACTCTAGCGGTTGATTACAATGAGCAGTTCTTC

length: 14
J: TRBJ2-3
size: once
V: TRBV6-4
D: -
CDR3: CASSENSDTDTQYF
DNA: TGTGCCAGCAGTGAGAATAGCGATACAGATACGCAGTATTTT

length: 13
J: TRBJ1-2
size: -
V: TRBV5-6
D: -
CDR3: CASSLRAGDGYTF
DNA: TGTGCCAGCAGCTTGCGGGCAGGGGATGGCTACACCTTC

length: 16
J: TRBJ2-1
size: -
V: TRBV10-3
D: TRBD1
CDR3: CAISGYRDRGRNEQFF
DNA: TGTGCCATCAGTGGGTACCGGGACAGGGGGCGGAATGAGCAGTTCTTC

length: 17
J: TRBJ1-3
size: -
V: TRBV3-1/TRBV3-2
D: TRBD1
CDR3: CASSPGGAGGSGNTIYF
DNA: TGTGCCAGCAGCCCTGGAGGGGCAGGGGGTTCTGGAAACACCATATATTTT

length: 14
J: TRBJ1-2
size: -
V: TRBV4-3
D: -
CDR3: CASSQEQAPYGYTF
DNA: TGCGCCAGCAGCCAAGAACAGGCCCCCTATGGCTACACCTTC

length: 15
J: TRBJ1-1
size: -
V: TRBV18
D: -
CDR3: CASSPPVIRGTEAFF
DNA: TGTGCCAGCTCACCCCCTGTGATACGGGGGACTGAAGCTTTCTTT

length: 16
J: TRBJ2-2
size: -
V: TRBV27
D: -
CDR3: CASSSRTETFAGELFF
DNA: TGTGCCAGCAGTTCCCGGACAGAGACGTTCGCCGGGGAGCTGTTTTTT

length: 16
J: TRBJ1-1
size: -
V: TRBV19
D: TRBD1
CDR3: CASRGGQGRSNTEAFF
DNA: TGTGCCAGTCGTGGTGGACAGGGGAGGTCCAACACTGAAGCTTTCTTT

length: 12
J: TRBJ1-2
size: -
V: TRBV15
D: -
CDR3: CATLGAGDGYTF
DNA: TGTGCCACCTTAGGGGCAGGGGATGGCTACACCTTC

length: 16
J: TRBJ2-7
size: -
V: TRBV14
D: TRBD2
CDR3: CASSQDPRLAAYEQYF
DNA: TGTGCCAGCAGCCAAGATCCGAGGCTAGCGGCCTACGAGCAGTACTTC

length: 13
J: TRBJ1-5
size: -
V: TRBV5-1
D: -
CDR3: CASSRLGDQPQHF
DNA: TGCGCCAGCAGCAGATTGGGCGATCAGCCCCAGCATTTT

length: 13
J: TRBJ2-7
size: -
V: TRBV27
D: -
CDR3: CASRERLAYEQYF
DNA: TGTGCCAGCAGAGAAAGACTAGCCTACGAGCAGTACTTC

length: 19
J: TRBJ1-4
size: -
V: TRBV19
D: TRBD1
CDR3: CASSLGQGYFRSRTEKLFF
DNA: TGTGCCAGTAGTCTGGGACAGGGATATTTTCGTAGCCGGACTGAAAAACTGTTTTTT

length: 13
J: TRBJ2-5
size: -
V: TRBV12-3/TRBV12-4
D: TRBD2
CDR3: CASSLWGGETQYF
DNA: TGTGCCAGCAGTTTATGGGGGGGAGAGACCCAGTACTTC

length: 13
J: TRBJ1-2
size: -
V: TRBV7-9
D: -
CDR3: CASSTPLSGGYTF
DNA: TGTGCCAGCAGCACCCCGCTTTCCGGTGGCTACACCTTC

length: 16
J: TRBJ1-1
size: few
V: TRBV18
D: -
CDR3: CASSPPEAGLVTEAFF
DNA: TGTGCCAGCTCACCACCGGAGGCAGGCCTGGTCACTGAAGCTTTCTTT

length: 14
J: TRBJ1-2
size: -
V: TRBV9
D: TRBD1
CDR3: CASTMDRESAGYTF
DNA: TGTGCCAGCACTATGGACAGGGAATCGGCCGGCTACACCTTC

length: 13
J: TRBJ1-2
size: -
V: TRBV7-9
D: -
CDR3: CASSLEGNYGYTF
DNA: TGTGCCAGCAGCTTGGAGGGTAACTATGGCTACACCTTC

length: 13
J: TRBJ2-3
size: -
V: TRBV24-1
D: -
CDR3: CATSAPPADTQYF
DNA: TGTGCCACCAGTGCTCCCCCCGCAGATACGCAGTATTTT

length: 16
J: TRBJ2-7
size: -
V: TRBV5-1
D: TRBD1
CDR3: CASSSSPGQALYEQYF
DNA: TGCGCCAGCAGCTCTTCCCCGGGACAGGCTTTGTACGAGCAGTACTTC

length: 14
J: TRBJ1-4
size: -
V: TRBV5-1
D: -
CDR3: CASSLVQGREKLFF
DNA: TGCGCCAGCAGCTTGGTTCAGGGTAGAGAAAAACTGTTTTTT

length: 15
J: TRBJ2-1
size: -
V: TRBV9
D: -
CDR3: CASSRLGEVYNEQFF
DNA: TGTGCCAGCAGCCGCCTGGGAGAAGTTTACAATGAGCAGTTCTTC

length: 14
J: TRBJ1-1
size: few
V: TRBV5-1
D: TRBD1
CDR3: CASSPGQTNTEAFF
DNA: TGCGCCAGCAGCCCGGGACAGACCAACACTGAAGCTTTCTTT

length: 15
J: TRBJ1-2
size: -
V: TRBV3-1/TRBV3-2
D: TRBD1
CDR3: CASSRATGVGYGYTF
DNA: TGTGCCAGCAGCCGCGCGACAGGGGTCGGTTATGGCTACACCTTC

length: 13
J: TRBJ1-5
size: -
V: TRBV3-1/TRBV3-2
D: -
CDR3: CASSQDLLQPQHF
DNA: TGTGCCAGCAGCCAAGATCTTTTGCAGCCCCAGCATTTT

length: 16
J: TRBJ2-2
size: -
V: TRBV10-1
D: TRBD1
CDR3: CASSESTGGITGELFF
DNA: TGCGCCAGCAGTGAGTCAACAGGGGGGATCACCGGGGAGCTGTTTTTT

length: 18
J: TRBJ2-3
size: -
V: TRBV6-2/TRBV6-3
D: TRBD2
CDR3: CASSTRGGSGGAGNTQYF
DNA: TGTGCCAGCAGTACCCGGGGCGGGAGCGGGGGGGCCGGGAATACGCAGTATTTT

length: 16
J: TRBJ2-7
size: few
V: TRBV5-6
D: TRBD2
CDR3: CASSLTLAGPKYEQYF
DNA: TGTGCCAGCAGCTTGACCCTAGCGGGTCCTAAGTACGAGCAGTACTTC

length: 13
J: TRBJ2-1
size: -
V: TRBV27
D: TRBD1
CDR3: CASSSGQGGEQFF
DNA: TGTGCCAGCAGTTCTGGACAGGGGGGTGAGCAGTTCTTC

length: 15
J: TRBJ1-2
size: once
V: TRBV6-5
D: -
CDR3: CASSRDLSLGGGYTF
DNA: TGTGCCAGCAGTAGGGATCTATCGTTGGGAGGTGGCTACACCTTC

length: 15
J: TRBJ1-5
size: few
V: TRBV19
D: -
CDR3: CASSIGLESNQPQHF
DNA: TGTGCCAGTAGTATCGGACTGGAAAGCAATCAGCCCCAGCATTTT

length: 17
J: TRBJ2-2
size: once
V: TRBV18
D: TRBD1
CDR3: CASSPISGTGNTGELFF
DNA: TGTGCCAGCTCACCAATCTCCGGGACAGGGAACACCGGGGAGCTGTTTTTT